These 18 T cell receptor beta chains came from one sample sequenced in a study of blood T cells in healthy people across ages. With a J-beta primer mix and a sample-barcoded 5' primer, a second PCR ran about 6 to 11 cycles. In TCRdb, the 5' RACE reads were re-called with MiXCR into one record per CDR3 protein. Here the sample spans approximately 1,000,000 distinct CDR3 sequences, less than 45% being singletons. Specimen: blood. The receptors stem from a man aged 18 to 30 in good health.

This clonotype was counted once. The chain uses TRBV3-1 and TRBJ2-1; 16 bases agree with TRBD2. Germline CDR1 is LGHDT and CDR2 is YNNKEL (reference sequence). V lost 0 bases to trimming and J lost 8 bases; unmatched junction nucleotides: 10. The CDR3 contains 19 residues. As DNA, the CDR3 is TGTGCCAGCAGCCAAGATACGCCGGGACTAGCGGGGGGGCGCGATGAGCAGTTCTTC. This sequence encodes CASSQDTPGLAGGRDEQFF.

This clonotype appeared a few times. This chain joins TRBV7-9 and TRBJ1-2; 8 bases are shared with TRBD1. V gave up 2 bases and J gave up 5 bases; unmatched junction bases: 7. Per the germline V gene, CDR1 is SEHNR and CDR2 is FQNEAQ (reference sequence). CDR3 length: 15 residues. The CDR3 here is CASSLIQGAMYGYTF. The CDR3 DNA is TGTGCCAGCAGCTTAATCCAGGGGGCGATGTATGGCTACACCTTC.

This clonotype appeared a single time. This CDR3 reads CASSQAPGRDGPNEKLFF. As DNA, the CDR3 is TGTGCCAGCAGCCAAGCCCCGGGTCGGGACGGCCCTAATGAAAAACTGTTTTTT. The J gene is TRBJ1-4, the V gene TRBV14; weak D call: TRBD1 (5 bases). The germline V gene encodes CDR1 SGHDN and CDR2 FVKESK. CDR3 length equals 18 residues. V lost 1 base and J 3 bases, leaving 18 bases between the germline ends.

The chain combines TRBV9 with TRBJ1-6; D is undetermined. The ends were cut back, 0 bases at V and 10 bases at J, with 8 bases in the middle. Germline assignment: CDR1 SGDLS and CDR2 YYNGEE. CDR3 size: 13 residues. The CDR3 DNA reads TGTGCCAGCAGCGTAGCTGGCCGGTCACCCCTCCACTTT. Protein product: CASSVAGRSPLHF.

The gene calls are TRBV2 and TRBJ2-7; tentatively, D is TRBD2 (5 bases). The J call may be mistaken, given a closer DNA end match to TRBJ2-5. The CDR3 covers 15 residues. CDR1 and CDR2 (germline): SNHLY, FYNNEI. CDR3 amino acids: CASSETEAAAGTQYF. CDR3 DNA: TGTGCCAGCAGTGAAACGGAGGCGGCGGCTGGGACCCAGTACTTC.

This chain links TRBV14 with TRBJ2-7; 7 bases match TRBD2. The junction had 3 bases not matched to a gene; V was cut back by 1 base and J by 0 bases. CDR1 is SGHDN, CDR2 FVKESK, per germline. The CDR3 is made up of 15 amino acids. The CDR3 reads CASSQGQRGSYEQYF. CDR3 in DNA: TGTGCCAGCAGCCAAGGCCAGCGGGGCTCCTACGAGCAGTACTTC.

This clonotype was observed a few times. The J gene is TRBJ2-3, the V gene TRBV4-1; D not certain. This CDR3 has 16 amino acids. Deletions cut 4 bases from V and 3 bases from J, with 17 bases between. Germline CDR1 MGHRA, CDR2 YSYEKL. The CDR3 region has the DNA TGCGCCAGCAGCCCGACGGCGGCTATCGGGACAGATACGCAGTATTTT. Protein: CASSPTAAIGTDTQYF.

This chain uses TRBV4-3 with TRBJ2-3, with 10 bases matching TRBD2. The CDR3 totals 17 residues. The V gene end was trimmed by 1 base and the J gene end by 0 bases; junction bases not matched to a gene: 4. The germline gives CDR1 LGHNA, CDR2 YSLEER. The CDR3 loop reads CASSQVKTSGSTDTQYF. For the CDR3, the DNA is TGCGCCAGCAGCCAAGTCAAGACTAGCGGGAGCACAGATACGCAGTATTTT.

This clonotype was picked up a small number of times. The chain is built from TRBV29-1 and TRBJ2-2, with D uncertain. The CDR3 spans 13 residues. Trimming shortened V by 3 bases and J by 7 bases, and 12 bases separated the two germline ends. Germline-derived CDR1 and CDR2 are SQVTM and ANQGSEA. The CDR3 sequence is CSVELETNGELFF. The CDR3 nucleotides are TGCAGCGTTGAGTTGGAGACAAACGGGGAGCTGTTTTTT.

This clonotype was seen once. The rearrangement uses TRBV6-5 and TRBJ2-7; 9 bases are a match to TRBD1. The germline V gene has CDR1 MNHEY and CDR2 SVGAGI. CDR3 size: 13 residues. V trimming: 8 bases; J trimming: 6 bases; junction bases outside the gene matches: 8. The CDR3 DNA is TGTGCCAGCGGACAGGGGCCCCGTAGCGAGCAGTACTTC. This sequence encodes CASGQGPRSEQYF.

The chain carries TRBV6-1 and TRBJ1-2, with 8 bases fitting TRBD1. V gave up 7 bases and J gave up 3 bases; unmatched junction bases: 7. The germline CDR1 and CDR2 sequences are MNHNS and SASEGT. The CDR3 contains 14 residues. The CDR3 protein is CASTEDRAYYGYTF. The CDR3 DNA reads TGTGCCAGCACCGAGGACAGGGCTTACTATGGCTACACCTTC.

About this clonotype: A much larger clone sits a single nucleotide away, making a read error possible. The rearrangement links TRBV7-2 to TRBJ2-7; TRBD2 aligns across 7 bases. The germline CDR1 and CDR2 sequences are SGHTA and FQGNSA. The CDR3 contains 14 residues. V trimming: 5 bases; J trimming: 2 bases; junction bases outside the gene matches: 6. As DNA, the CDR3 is TGTGCCAGCAGCGTCGGGAGGAGTCCCTACGAGCAGTACTTC. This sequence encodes CASSVGRSPYEQYF.

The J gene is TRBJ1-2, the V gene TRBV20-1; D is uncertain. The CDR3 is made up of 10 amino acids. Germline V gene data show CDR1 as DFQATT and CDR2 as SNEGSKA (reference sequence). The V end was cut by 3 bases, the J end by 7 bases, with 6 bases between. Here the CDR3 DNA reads TGCAGTGCTAGTCCCTCTGGCTACACCTTC. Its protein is CSASPSGYTF.

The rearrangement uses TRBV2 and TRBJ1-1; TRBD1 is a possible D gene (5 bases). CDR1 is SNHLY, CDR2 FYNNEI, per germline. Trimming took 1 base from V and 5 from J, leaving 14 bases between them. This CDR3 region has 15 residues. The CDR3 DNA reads TGTGCCAGCAGTGAAGATCCAGGGACGGGAACTGAAGCTTTCTTT. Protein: CASSEDPGTGTEAFF. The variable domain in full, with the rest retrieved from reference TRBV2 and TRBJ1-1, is EPEVTQTPSHQVTQMGQEVILRCVPISNHLYFYWYRQILGQKVEFLVSFYNNEISEKSEIFDDQFSVERPDGSNFTLKIRSTKLEDSAMYFCASSEDPGTGTEAFFGQGTRLTVV.

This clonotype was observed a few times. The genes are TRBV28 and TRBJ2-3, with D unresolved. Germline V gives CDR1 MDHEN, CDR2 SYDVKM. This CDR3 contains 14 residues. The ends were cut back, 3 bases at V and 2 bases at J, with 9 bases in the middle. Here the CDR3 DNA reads TGTGCCAGCAGTTTGGAAACTACCACAGATACGCAGTATTTT. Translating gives CASSLETTTDTQYF.

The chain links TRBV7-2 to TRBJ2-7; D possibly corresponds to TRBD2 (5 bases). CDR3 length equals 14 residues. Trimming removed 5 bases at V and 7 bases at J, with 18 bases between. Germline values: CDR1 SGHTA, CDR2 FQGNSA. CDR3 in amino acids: CASSRRLIYNEQYF. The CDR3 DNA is TGTGCCAGCAGCCGGAGGTTAATCTACAATGAGCAGTACTTC.

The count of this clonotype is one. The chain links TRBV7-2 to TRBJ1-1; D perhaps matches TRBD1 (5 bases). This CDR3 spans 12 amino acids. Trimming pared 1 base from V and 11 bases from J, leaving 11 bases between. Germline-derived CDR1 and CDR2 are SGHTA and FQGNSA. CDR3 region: CASSLEVGRAFF. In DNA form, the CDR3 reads TGTGCCAGCAGCTTAGAAGTGGGACGGGCTTTCTTT.

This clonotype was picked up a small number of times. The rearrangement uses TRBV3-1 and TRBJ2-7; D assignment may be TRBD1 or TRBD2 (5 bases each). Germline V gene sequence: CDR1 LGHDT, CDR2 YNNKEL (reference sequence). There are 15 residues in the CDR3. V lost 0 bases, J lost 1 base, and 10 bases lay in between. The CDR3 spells CASSQDGTRSYEQYF. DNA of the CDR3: TGTGCCAGCAGCCAAGATGGGACGAGGTCCTACGAGCAGTACTTC.